Here is one T cell receptor (beta chain) with its context. Its antigen remains unknown. The source of the sample is a study of T cell responses to AZD1222 COVID-19 vaccine. The study's findings and limits: Reports indicate that nearly half of spike-specific TCRs are directed at unmutated variant regions. The breadth and depth of Spike-specific TCRs increased once two AZD1222 doses had been given. The donors showed a predominance of white British ancestry and of females, with possible underestimation of clonal diversity. There were repertoire samples only from the period after the peak T cell response.

Repertoires were generated with immunoSEQ multiplex PCR, while TCRdb's copy carries only in-frame clones and drops some. The data show 110,000 or so clones, approximately 90% seen once. In germline, CDR1 is SEHNR, CDR2 FQNEAQ (reference sequence). Trimming cost V 1 base and J 5 bases, with 8 bases left between them. The CDR3 has 14 residues. The sequence was collected from an adult who received the AZD1222 COVID-19 vaccine. Sample: peripheral blood, taken 28 days after the second AZD1222 dose. V gene TRBV7-9 combines with J gene TRBJ2-2; D not certain. The CDR3 nucleotides read TGTGCCAGCAGCTTAGACAGTCTAACCGGGGAGCTGTTTTTT. Protein product: CASSLDSLTGELFF.